Listed here are 26 T cell receptor beta chains from one sample, sequenced in a study of T cell responses to AZD1222 COVID-19 vaccine (dated by TCRdb to the early 2020s). According to the study, the label for this sample's time point signals: baseline before first vaccination. Libraries were prepared through the immunoSEQ multiplex PCR assay. Imported from immuneACCESS, the table was reduced by TCRdb to in-frame sequences with V and J called. These copies leave out some clones; in studies compared against another copy, an unresolved V gene accounts for under half, and the cause of the remainder is not known. Here the sample has 150,000 to 200,000 clones; about nine tenths occur a single time. In total, the top ten clones hold 5% to 7% of the sample. Sequenced here: peripheral blood, sampled on day 0 of AZD1222 vaccination. The receptors were gathered from an adult in good health.

This chain links TRBV2 with TRBJ1-6; no firm D call. The ends were cut back, 4 bases at V and 7 bases at J, with 8 bases in the middle. Per germline, CDR1 SNHLY and CDR2 FYNNEI. The CDR3 runs to 13 residues. As DNA, the CDR3 is TGTGCCAGCAGTGGAACAGAAAATTCACCCCTCCACTTT. Amino acids: CASSGTENSPLHF.

The V call is TRBV6-6, the J call TRBJ2-4; D possibly matches TRBD1 or TRBD2 (6 bases each). V was cut by 10 bases and J by 2 bases, with 12 bases left in between. The germline CDR1 and CDR2 sequences are MNHNY and SVGAGI (reference sequence). The CDR3 extends over 13 amino acids. CDR3 sequence (DNA): TGTGCCACCTCGGGGGCCACCAAAAACATTCAGTACTTC. It specifies CATSGATKNIQYF.

The chain links TRBV28 to TRBJ1-2, with a weak D call TRBD1 (5 bases). The CDR3 has 15 amino acids. Germline CDR1 reads MDHEN; CDR2 reads SYDVKM. With 2 bases removed from V and 7 bases from J, the gap between germline ends came to 17 bases. Written as DNA, the CDR3 is TGTGCCAGCAGTTTAAGGAAGTTAGGGGTCTCTGGCTACACCTTC. Its translation: CASSLRKLGVSGYTF.

This rearrangement joins TRBV5-5 to TRBJ2-7; 14 bases match TRBD2. Trimming removed 0 bases from V and 7 bases from J; junction bases left unmatched: 9. The length of the CDR3 is 17 residues. CDR1 SGHKS and CDR2 YYEKEE come from the germline V gene (reference sequence). The CDR3 reads CASSLGLGLAGEGEQYF. In nucleotides, the CDR3 is TGTGCCAGCAGCTTGGGGCTGGGACTAGCGGGAGAGGGTGAGCAGTACTTC.

This clone was observed a single time. This sequence joins TRBV19 and TRBJ2-2; 7 bases are shared with TRBD1. The CDR3 is 15 residues long. The V gene's germline CDR1 is LNHDA and CDR2 SQIVND (reference sequence). Unmatched junction bases numbered 7, after V lost 5 bases and J lost 4 bases. The CDR3 region is CASSLRQGFTGELFF. The CDR3, as DNA: TGTGCCAGTAGTCTCAGACAGGGATTCACCGGGGAGCTGTTTTTT.

This clone appeared once. V usage is TRBV12-5 and J usage is TRBJ2-1; 10 positions agree with TRBD2. With V trimmed by 5 bases and J by 6 bases, 7 bases remained unmatched. The germline V gene has CDR1 LGHNT and CDR2 FRNRAP. The CDR3 totals 15 residues. CDR3 loop: CASGPGLAVSNEQFF. DNA of the CDR3: TGTGCTAGTGGTCCCGGACTAGCGGTGTCCAATGAGCAGTTCTTC.

This rearrangement joins TRBV7-2 to TRBJ1-4; 10 positions match TRBD1. Germline V CDR1 and CDR2: SGHTA, FQGNSA. The trim removed 0 bases at V and 8 bases at J, leaving 6 bases unmatched. The CDR3 is made up of 16 amino acids. CDR3 in DNA: TGTGCCAGCAGCTTAGCGCCGGGACAGGGGCACGAAAAACTGTTTTTT. As protein: CASSLAPGQGHEKLFF.

The sample holds one count of this clone. The CDR3 region has the DNA TGTGCCAGCAGCCCCAGGGTGGCCTATGGCTACACCTTC. Translation: CASSPRVAYGYTF. The chain couples TRBV5-6 to TRBJ1-2; D possibly corresponds to TRBD1 (5 bases). The germline V gene has CDR1 SGHDT and CDR2 YYEEEE. V was shortened by 4 bases and J by 4 bases, with 11 bases between the two germline ends. The CDR3 has 13 amino acids.

J is TRBJ1-4 and V is TRBV10-3, with 7 positions matching TRBD1. The V segment lost 11 bases and the J segment 8 bases; nucleotides outside the gene matches: 11. The CDR3 spans 13 residues. Germline V gene data show CDR1 as ENHRY and CDR2 as SYGVKD. The CDR3 nucleotides are TGTGCCGTAGGAGGGGGGGGACAGGAAAAACTGTTTTTT. It is translated as CAVGGGGQEKLFF.

This chain links TRBV9 with TRBJ2-2; unclear D gene. V was shortened by 3 bases and J by 2 bases, with 8 bases between the two germline ends. CDR1 is SGDLS, CDR2 YYNGEE, per germline. The CDR3 is 14 residues long. Here the CDR3 reads CASSAGTNTGELFF. DNA for the CDR3: TGTGCCAGCAGCGCGGGTACTAACACCGGGGAGCTGTTTTTT. Full variable domain (rest looked up from reference TRBV9 and TRBJ2-2): DSGVTQTPKHLITATGQRVTLRCSPRSGDLSVYWYQQSLDQGLQFLIQYYNGEERAKGNILERFSAQQFPDLHSELNLSSLELGDSALYFCASSAGTNTGELFFGEGSRLTVL.

This clone was detected only a few times. The gene calls are TRBV2 and TRBJ1-2, with a possible D match to TRBD1 (6 bases). Trimming took 4 bases from V and 3 from J, leaving 9 bases between them. CDR1 is SNHLY and CDR2 is FYNNEI in the germline V gene. CDR3 size: 13 residues. The CDR3 sequence: CASSAQGDYGYTF. CDR3 nucleotides: TGTGCCAGCAGTGCACAGGGCGACTATGGCTACACCTTC.

This sequence joins TRBV4-2 and TRBJ1-6; 7 bases are a match to TRBD1. V was clipped by 5 bases and J by 7 bases; unmatched bases: 17. The CDR3 is 18 residues long. Looked up from germline, CDR1 is LGHNA and CDR2 is YNFKEQ. As DNA, the CDR3 is TGTGCCAGCAGCTGGATGGCTACCGAGACAGGGTCGAATTCACCCCTCCACTTT. Protein product: CASSWMATETGSNSPLHF.

The chain couples TRBV28 to TRBJ2-7, with a possible D match to TRBD2 (6 bases). This CDR3 region has 12 residues. V lost 10 bases and J 6 bases, leaving 16 bases between the germline ends. CDR1 and CDR2 from the germline V gene are MDHEN and SYDVKM. CDR3 nucleotide sequence: TGTGCCATCACGGAGGGCGGGTTCGAGCAGTACTTC. Its protein product is CAITEGGFEQYF. Looking up the rest from reference TRBV28 and TRBJ2-7 gives the full variable domain: DVKVTQSSRYLVKRTGEKVFLECVQDMDHENMFWYRQDPGLGLRLIYFSYDVKMKEKGDIPEGYSVSREKKERFSLILESASTNQTSMYLCAITEGGFEQYFGPGTRLTVT.

The chain couples TRBV5-5 to TRBJ1-5; 10 positions agree with TRBD1. Germline V gene lookup returns CDR1 SGHKS and CDR2 YYEKEE (reference sequence). This CDR3 contains 18 residues. Losses at the gene ends were 0 bases for V and 0 bases for J; bases not matched to a gene: 6. The CDR3 nucleotides are TGTGCCAGCAGCTTGGTAGCTGGGACAGGGGCTAGCAATCAGCCCCAGCATTTT. It codes for CASSLVAGTGASNQPQHF.

The chain links TRBV5-4 to TRBJ1-4, with 9 positions matching TRBD1. J gave up 4 bases and V 4 bases, and 8 bases lay outside the gene matches. CDR1 and CDR2 from the germline V gene are SGHNT and YYREEE (reference sequence). The CDR3 is 16 amino acids. The CDR3 spells CASSPYGQGLNEKLFF. The DNA of the CDR3 is TGTGCCAGCAGCCCTTACGGACAGGGGCTTAATGAAAAACTGTTTTTT.

The rearrangement links TRBV4-3 to TRBJ2-2; tentatively, D is TRBD2 (5 bases). With 5 bases removed from V and 7 bases from J, the gap between germline ends came to 8 bases. There are 12 residues in the CDR3. In germline, CDR1 is LGHNA, CDR2 YSLEER. The CDR3 loop is CASSARVGELFF. The CDR3 nucleotides are TGCGCCAGCAGCGCGAGGGTCGGGGAGCTGTTTTTT.

On this clone: Other DNA sequences in the sample encode the same CDR3. The rearrangement links TRBV3-1 (or the pseudogene TRBV3-2) to TRBJ1-4, with 8 bases identical to TRBD1. The CDR3 sequence is 15 residues long. Germline trimming cut 4 bases from V and 2 bases from J; bases unmatched to any gene: 3. CDR1 is LGHDT and CDR2 is YNNKEL in the germline V gene (reference sequence). CDR3 in amino acids: CASSPDRGTNEKLFF. CDR3 bases: TGTGCCAGCAGCCCCGACAGGGGTACTAATGAAAAACTGTTTTTT.

The rearrangement joins TRBV5-1 to TRBJ1-2, with no clear D. Trimming took 4 bases from V and 4 from J, leaving 8 bases between them. CDR1 is SGHRS and CDR2 is YFSETQ in the germline V gene. The CDR3 covers 12 residues. In nucleotides, the CDR3 is TGCGCCAGCAGCAAAGACACCTATGGCTACACCTTC. Translated, it gives CASSKDTYGYTF.

V usage is TRBV27 and J usage is TRBJ2-2; 7 nucleotides agree with TRBD2. After removal of 4 bases from V and 1 base from J, the junction contained 6 bases not matched to a gene. This CDR3 region has 16 residues. From germline, CDR1 is MNHEY and CDR2 SMNVEV (reference sequence). The CDR3 DNA follows: TGTGCCAGCAGTTGGAGCGGGACCCTGAACACCGGGGAGCTGTTTTTT. Translation: CASSWSGTLNTGELFF.

This clone was found once. The sample has other DNA sequences that encode this CDR3 too. The rearrangement uses TRBV24-1 and TRBJ1-5; no clear D gene. The V end was cut by 2 bases, the J end by 3 bases, with 7 bases between. CDR1 and CDR2 (germline): KGHDR, SFDVKD. The CDR3 spans 14 residues. Here the CDR3 reads CATSDSGLNQPQHF. CDR3 DNA sequence: TGTGCCACCAGTGATTCGGGCCTCAATCAGCCCCAGCATTTT.

This rearrangement joins TRBV9 to TRBJ1-2; D is possibly TRBD1 (6 bases). Trimming shortened V by 7 bases and J by 4 bases, and 14 bases separated the two germline ends. The CDR3 is 13 amino acids. The germline gives CDR1 SGDLS, CDR2 YYNGEE. DNA of the CDR3: TGTGCCAGCGCTAGGACAGCGATCTATGGCTACACCTTC. This sequence encodes CASARTAIYGYTF.

This chain joins TRBV28 and TRBJ1-2; TRBD1 might be the D (5 bases). Germline loops: CDR1 MDHEN, CDR2 SYDVKM. Trimming took 5 bases from V and 6 from J, leaving 10 bases between them. There are 12 residues in the CDR3. CDR3 residues: CASSPTVDGYTF. CDR3 nucleotide sequence: TGTGCCAGCAGTCCGACAGTAGATGGCTACACCTTC.

The V gene is TRBV28, the J gene TRBJ2-7; D gene unclear. V was trimmed by 6 bases and J by 4 bases, leaving 22 bases between them. The CDR3 contains 16 residues. Per the germline V gene, CDR1 is MDHEN and CDR2 is SYDVKM. CDR3 in amino acids: CASSTNGRNGRYEQYF. CDR3 in DNA: TGTGCCAGCAGCACTAACGGACGGAACGGGCGGTACGAGCAGTACTTC.

This chain's CDR3 is CASSFYSNQPQHF. CDR3 nucleotide sequence: TGTGCCAGCAGTTTCTATAGCAATCAGCCCCAGCATTTT. The V gene is TRBV12-3 or TRBV12-4, the J gene TRBJ1-5; D call uncertain. The germline V and J ends were trimmed by 3 bases and 0 bases, with 3 bases remaining between them. CDR3 length equals 13 residues.

The chain uses TRBV3-1 (or the pseudogene TRBV3-2) and TRBJ1-5; maybe TRBD1 (6 bases). V lost 0 bases, J lost 7 bases, and 7 bases lay in between. Looked up from germline, CDR1 is LGHDT and CDR2 is YNNKEL (reference sequence). The CDR3 has 13 residues. The CDR3 region is CASSQDRGQPQHF. CDR3 bases: TGTGCCAGCAGCCAAGATAGGGGGCAGCCCCAGCATTTT.

This clone has a handful of counts. V gene TRBV4-3 combines with J gene TRBJ1-2, with D maybe TRBD1 (6 bases). CDR1 LGHNA and CDR2 YSLEER come from the germline V gene. Trimming shortened V by 0 bases and J by 5 bases, and 13 bases separated the two germline ends. The CDR3 sequence is 15 residues long. The DNA for the CDR3 is TGCGCCAGCAGCCAAGATATCGGACAGTGGTATGGCTACACCTTC. Translated: CASSQDIGQWYGYTF.